One and the same sample provided the 31 T cell receptor beta chains below, sequenced in a study of cytomegalovirus exposure and HLA in healthy donors. The study ran its PCR with 60 Vbeta and 13 Jbeta primers. TCRdb's table, derived via immunoSEQ multiplex PCR, lists solely in-frame clones and lacks some. The table has fewer than 150,000 clones, around 76% seen once; the top ten hold less than 3.5%. The specimen was PBMCs. The receptors were sampled from a male donor in good health and CMV-seronegative.

The rearrangement uses TRBV5-6 and TRBJ1-5; a weak D match, TRBD1 (5 bases). This CDR3 has 17 amino acids. Per germline, CDR1 SGHDT and CDR2 YYEEEE. Trimming shortened V by 2 bases and J by 1 base, and 16 bases separated the two germline ends. The CDR3 sequence is CASSLGVYGASNQPQHF. The DNA of the CDR3 is TGTGCCAGCAGCTTAGGGGTTTATGGGGCGAGCAATCAGCCCCAGCATTTT. The whole variable domain, filled in from reference TRBV5-6 and TRBJ1-5, reads DAGVTQSPTHLIKTRGQQVTLRCSPKSGHDTVSWYQQALGQGPQFIFQYYEEEERQRGNFPDRFSGHQFPNYSSELNVNALLLGDSALYLCASSLGVYGASNQPQHFGDGTRLSIL.

The V and J genes are TRBV6-5 and TRBJ1-5, with 9 nucleotides matching TRBD1. Germline CDR1 reads MNHEY; CDR2 reads SVGAGI. V was pared by 5 bases and J by 8 bases, with 7 bases of the junction left unmatched. This CDR3 comprises 14 residues. In nucleotides, the CDR3 is TGTGCCAGCAGTGGGGCAGGGGACAGGGAGCCCCAGCATTTT. Its protein product is CASSGAGDREPQHF.

This chain links TRBV9 with TRBJ2-7; possible D gene TRBD1, 6 bases. The CDR3 contains 17 residues. Trimming removed 3 bases at V and 8 bases at J, with 27 bases between. CDR1 is SGDLS and CDR2 is YYNGEE in the germline V gene. The CDR3 DNA is TGTGCCAGCAGCGAGGGGCTACGGACAGCAGGGGCCGGTCAGCAGTACTTC. It yields the protein CASSEGLRTAGAGQQYF. The full variable domain, completed using reference TRBV9 and TRBJ2-7, is DSGVTQTPKHLITATGQRVTLRCSPRSGDLSVYWYQQSLDQGLQFLIQYYNGEERAKGNILERFSAQQFPDLHSELNLSSLELGDSALYFCASSEGLRTAGAGQQYFGPGTRLTVT.

V and J are TRBV7-9 and TRBJ2-1, with TRBD1 matching 9 bases. Unmatched junction bases numbered 7, after V lost 5 bases and J lost 5 bases. This CDR3 contains 15 residues. Germline CDR1 and CDR2: SEHNR and FQNEAQ (reference sequence). This CDR3 reads CASSRDRGNHNEQFF. For the CDR3, the DNA is TGTGCCAGCAGCCGCGACAGGGGGAACCACAATGAGCAGTTCTTC. Combining the CDR3 with reference TRBV7-9 and TRBJ2-1 gives the whole variable domain DTGVSQNPRHKITKRGQNVTFRCDPISEHNRLYWYRQTLGQGPEFLTYFQNEAQLEKSRLLSDRFSAERPKGSFSTLEIQRTEQGDSAMYLCASSRDRGNHNEQFFGPGTRLTVL.

This clone was seen only once. The V and J genes are TRBV29-1 and TRBJ2-1, with 9 nucleotides matching TRBD2. Germline assignment: CDR1 SQVTM and CDR2 ANQGSEA. Trimming removed 7 bases from V and 6 bases from J; junction bases left unmatched: 4. The length of the CDR3 is 12 residues. CDR3 sequence: CSAYSGSNEQFF. CDR3 coding DNA: TGCAGCGCCTATAGCGGGAGCAATGAGCAGTTCTTC.

The rearrangement uses TRBV7-3 and TRBJ2-5; D unclear. This CDR3 contains 15 residues. V shed 2 bases and J shed 5 bases, with 15 bases lying between them. Germline CDR1 and CDR2: SGHTA and FQGTGA. The CDR3 is CASSLSGQQFETQYF. The CDR3 region has the DNA TGTGCCAGCAGCTTATCTGGCCAACAGTTCGAGACCCAGTACTTC. Full variable domain (rest looked up from reference TRBV7-3 and TRBJ2-5): GAGVSQTPSNKVTEKGKYVELRCDPISGHTALYWYRQSLGQGPEFLIYFQGTGAADDSGLPNDRFFAVRPEGSVSTLKIQRTERGDSAVYLCASSLSGQQFETQYFGPGTRLLVL.

This clone was observed a few times. J is TRBJ2-3 and V is TRBV2; perhaps TRBD2 as D (6 bases). CDR3 length equals 14 residues. Germline V gene sequence: CDR1 SNHLY, CDR2 FYNNEI. Trimming pared 2 bases from V and 3 bases from J, leaving 9 bases between. CDR3: CASSELGTTDTQYF. In DNA, the CDR3 is TGTGCCAGCAGTGAACTGGGGACTACAGATACGCAGTATTTT.

J is TRBJ2-1 and V is TRBV6-5, with D perhaps TRBD2 (6 bases). Trimming stripped 0 bases from V and 8 bases from J, with 14 bases between. Germline lookup yields CDR1 MNHEY and CDR2 SVGAGI. The CDR3 contains 15 residues. CDR3 nucleotide sequence: TGTGCCAGCAGTTACTCGAATGGCGGGATCGATGAGCAGTTCTTC. Translated: CASSYSNGGIDEQFF.

This chain joins TRBV2 and TRBJ1-2, with 11 positions matching TRBD1. From germline, CDR1 is SNHLY and CDR2 FYNNEI. The CDR3 runs 13 residues. Trimming cost V 6 bases and J 8 bases; bases outside gene matches: 5. Written as DNA, the CDR3 is TGTGCCAGCAGGGACAGGGGGCAGTGGGGCTACACCTTC. Amino acids: CASRDRGQWGYTF.

Worth noting for this clone: Its ends do not fully match the called genes, so a read error is possible. The CDR3 spells CSSSSPGTSGIEQYF. CDR3 bases: TGTTCCAGCAGTTCCCCCGGGACTAGCGGGATAGAGCAGTACTTC. The genes are TRBV6-5 and TRBJ2-7, with 13 bases lining up with TRBD2. The CDR3 runs to 15 residues. Germline CDR1 and CDR2: MNHEY and SVGAGI.

The chain employs TRBV25-1 and TRBJ1-6; 10 bases map to TRBD1. Trimming at V came to 4 bases and at J to 9 bases, leaving 6 bases not matched to a gene. From germline, CDR1 is MGHDK and CDR2 SYGVNS. This CDR3 spans 15 amino acids. The CDR3 DNA sequence: TGTGCCAGCAGTGCCGGACAGGGGGGGAGTTCACCCCTCCACTTT. Residues: CASSAGQGGSSPLHF.

The rearrangement uses TRBV30 and TRBJ1-2, with a possible D match to TRBD1 (5 bases). Germline CDR1 is GTSNPN and CDR2 is SVGIG (reference sequence). The CDR3 runs to 14 residues. Trimming removed 4 bases at V and 0 bases at J, with 12 bases between. CDR3 nucleotides: TGTGCCTGGACCAGGACATTAGCTAACTATGGCTACACCTTC. It yields the protein CAWTRTLANYGYTF. The full variable domain, rest sourced from reference TRBV30 and TRBJ1-2, is SQTIHQWPATLVQPVGSPLSLECTVEGTSNPNLYWYRQAAGRGLQLLFYSVGIGQISSEVPQNLSASRPQDRQFILSSKKLLLSDSGFYLCAWTRTLANYGYTFGSGTRLTVV.

The V gene is TRBV19, the J gene TRBJ1-2, with D possibly being TRBD1 (5 bases). The germline V gene encodes CDR1 LNHDA and CDR2 SQIVND (reference sequence). This CDR3 spans 13 amino acids. V was cut by 5 bases and J by 4 bases, with 11 bases left in between. The CDR3 bases are TGTGCCAGTAGTTCCAGGGATGGCTATGGCTACACCTTC. This codes for CASSSRDGYGYTF.

The chain joins TRBV7-9 to TRBJ2-5; tentative D call: TRBD1 (6 bases). This CDR3 region has 14 residues. Germline V gene lookup returns CDR1 SEHNR and CDR2 FQNEAQ (reference sequence). Deletions cut 5 bases from V and 5 bases from J, with 15 bases between. The DNA for the CDR3 is TGTGCCAGCAGCGTAACAGGGCCAGGGGAGACCCAGTACTTC. Its translation is CASSVTGPGETQYF.

The CDR3, as DNA: TGTGCCAGCAGGACTAGGCAGGGCCCCTATAATTCACCCCTCCACTTT. Residues: CASRTRQGPYNSPLHF. The rearrangement uses TRBV27 and TRBJ1-6, with D possibly TRBD1 on 5 matching bases. V lost 6 bases and J lost 2, with 14 bases in between. Germline CDR1 reads MNHEY; CDR2 reads SMNVEV (reference sequence). The CDR3 is made up of 16 amino acids.

This chain uses TRBV6-5 with TRBJ1-5, with D possibly matching TRBD1 (6 bases). Looked up from germline, CDR1 is MNHEY and CDR2 is SVGAGI. The CDR3 extends over 14 amino acids. V lost 3 bases and J lost 6, with 12 bases in between. The DNA of the CDR3 is TGTGCCAGCAGTTATGGGGGGGGCGGTCAGCCCCAGCATTTT. Its translation: CASSYGGGGQPQHF.

The chain carries TRBV6-6 and TRBJ1-2; tentatively, D is TRBD1 (5 bases). V lost 4 bases and J lost 7, with 13 bases in between. Germline-derived CDR1 and CDR2 are MNHNY and SVGAGI (reference sequence). This CDR3 is 13 amino acids long. The CDR3 bases are TGTGCCAGCAGTTCCCTGGGGGGAGGTGGCTACACCTTC. Translation gives CASSSLGGGGYTF.

The V call is TRBV7-9, the J call TRBJ1-1; no definite D call. The V end was cut by 7 bases, the J end by 5 bases, with 11 bases between. The germline CDR1 and CDR2 sequences are SEHNR and FQNEAQ (reference sequence). The CDR3 extends over 12 amino acids. CDR3 loop: CASKLEGTEAFF. The CDR3 DNA reads TGTGCCAGCAAACTTGAGGGTACTGAAGCTTTCTTT.

The chain recombines TRBV29-1 with TRBJ1-2; D is unresolved. V was pared by 0 bases and J by 7 bases, with 9 bases between. The V gene's germline CDR1 is SQVTM and CDR2 ANQGSEA. The CDR3 has 12 residues. The CDR3 protein is CSVEDLLAGYTF. CDR3 nucleotides: TGCAGCGTTGAAGATCTCTTAGCTGGCTACACCTTC.

The V and J genes are TRBV11-2 and TRBJ1-3; D gene uncertain. V lost 5 bases to trimming and J lost 0 bases, with 11 bases between them. This CDR3 contains 15 residues. Germline assignment: CDR1 SGHAT and CDR2 FQNNGV. This CDR3 is CASSLTVDSGNTIYF. The CDR3 DNA reads as TGTGCCAGCAGCCTTACAGTCGACTCTGGAAACACCATATATTTT.

The CDR3 sequence is CASGELAGGLNEQFF. The CDR3 coding sequence is TGTGCCAGCGGCGAGCTAGCGGGAGGGTTGAATGAGCAGTTCTTC. V is TRBV6-5 and J is TRBJ2-1; TRBD2 aligns across 12 bases. V shed 8 bases and J 7 bases; nucleotides not matched to a gene: 9. Germline V CDR1 and CDR2: MNHEY, SVGAGI. The CDR3 runs to 15 residues.

The V gene is TRBV5-5, the J gene TRBJ2-7; D may be TRBD1 (5 bases). Trimming stripped 2 bases from V and 1 base from J, with 7 bases between. The CDR3 runs to 13 residues. Germline-derived CDR1 and CDR2 are SGHKS and YYEKEE (reference sequence). The CDR3 region is CASSFRTSYEQYF. CDR3 in DNA: TGTGCCAGCAGCTTTAGGACATCCTACGAGCAGTACTTC.

The J gene is TRBJ1-3, the V gene TRBV11-2; D not certain. V lost 2 bases, J lost 4 bases, and 6 bases lay in between. Germline V gives CDR1 SGHAT, CDR2 FQNNGV. CDR3 length: 13 amino acids. For the CDR3, the DNA is TGTGCCAGCAGCTTATTCGCGGGAAACACCATATATTTT. Translation: CASSLFAGNTIYF.

J is TRBJ2-1 and V is TRBV7-3; 7 positions agree with TRBD2. Germline assignment: CDR1 SGHTA and CDR2 FQGTGA. This CDR3 contains 19 residues. With V trimmed by 5 bases and J by 8 bases, 24 bases remained unmatched. The chain's CDR3 is CASSPRGWGGSPGGDEQFF. CDR3 DNA: TGTGCCAGCAGCCCAAGGGGCTGGGGGGGTTCCCCAGGAGGGGATGAGCAGTTCTTC.

CDR3 sequence (DNA): TGCGCCAGCAGCGAAGATCCGGGACAGATGAACTACGAGCAGTACTTC. It encodes CASSEDPGQMNYEQYF. The chain joins TRBV5-1 to TRBJ2-7; 7 bases fit TRBD1. The CDR3 loop spans 16 amino acids. Per germline, CDR1 SGHRS and CDR2 YFSETQ. The trim removed 4 bases at V and 3 bases at J, leaving 13 bases unmatched.

This chain connects TRBV19 to TRBJ1-4, with 9 bases lining up with TRBD1. Trimming cost V 5 bases and J 4 bases; bases outside gene matches: 14. Germline loops: CDR1 LNHDA, CDR2 SQIVND (reference sequence). The CDR3 spans 18 residues. The CDR3 loop is CASSVQTGQGPFNEKLFF. The CDR3 nucleotides are TGTGCCAGTAGTGTCCAGACGGGACAGGGTCCCTTTAATGAAAAACTGTTTTTT.

The rearrangement uses TRBV29-1 and TRBJ1-1, with D hard to call. The CDR3 is 13 amino acids. Per germline, CDR1 SQVTM and CDR2 ANQGSEA. The ends were cut back, 2 bases at V and 0 bases at J, with 7 bases in the middle. The CDR3 reads CSVERRMNTEAFF. CDR3 sequence (DNA): TGCAGCGTTGAACGCAGGATGAACACTGAAGCTTTCTTT.

The chain links TRBV18 to TRBJ2-3, with D tentatively TRBD2 (6 bases). CDR3 length equals 13 residues. V dropped 2 bases and J dropped 4 bases, with 7 bases sitting between them. Germline V CDR1 and CDR2: KGHSH, LQKENI. The CDR3 bases are TGTGCCAGCTCACCAGGCGGGGCAGATACGCAGTATTTT. Protein: CASSPGGADTQYF.

The rearrangement uses TRBV5-6 and TRBJ1-1; 9 nucleotides line up with TRBD1. In germline, CDR1 is SGHDT, CDR2 YYEEEE. CDR3 size: 16 residues. J was trimmed by 2 bases and V by 4 bases; bases with no gene match: 9. The chain's CDR3 is CASSGTGTGSNTEAFF. For the CDR3, the DNA is TGTGCCAGCAGCGGGACCGGGACAGGGAGTAACACTGAAGCTTTCTTT.

This chain's CDR3 is CASSLGQGGYGYTF. As DNA, the CDR3 is TGCGCCAGCAGCTTGGGGCAGGGGGGCTATGGCTACACCTTC. The chain uses TRBV5-1 and TRBJ1-2; 7 bases are shared with TRBD1. The CDR3 is 14 residues long. Germline V CDR1 and CDR2: SGHRS, YFSETQ. With V trimmed by 0 bases and J by 4 bases, 3 bases remained unmatched. The entire variable domain, with the rest obtained from reference TRBV5-1 and TRBJ1-2, is as follows: KAGVTQTPRYLIKTRGQQVTLSCSPISGHRSVSWYQQTPGQGLQFLFEYFSETQRNKGNFPGRFSGRQFSNSRSEMNVSTLELGDSALYLCASSLGQGGYGYTFGSGTRLTVV.

Here the CDR3 reads CASSLGIGIQETQYF. CDR3 sequence (DNA): TGTGCCAGCAGCTTAGGCATCGGTATCCAAGAGACCCAGTACTTC. V and J are TRBV7-2 and TRBJ2-5; no firm D call. Trimming pared 1 base from V and 1 base from J, leaving 10 bases between. The CDR3 runs to 15 residues. Germline loops: CDR1 SGHTA, CDR2 FQGNSA.